The 3 T cell receptor beta chains below all came from one sample that was sequenced in a study of CD4+ T cells in melanoma. Profiling relied on immunoSEQ multiplex PCR, and the TCRdb table lists in-frame clones only, not all of them. The sample has 50,000 or so clones; 80% to 90% are singletons. Sample: peripheral blood. The source is a human donor with melanoma.

The chain joins TRBV13 to TRBJ1-4; D is ambiguous. Trimming cost V 5 bases and J 7 bases, with 14 bases left between them. CDR1 and CDR2 from the germline V gene are PRHDT and FYEKMQ (reference sequence). The CDR3 totals 14 residues. The CDR3, as DNA: TGTGCCAGCAGCCCCGGCCGGGTAGTTGAAAAACTGTTTTTT. Protein sequence: CASSPGRVVEKLFF.

The chain carries TRBV28 and TRBJ1-6; 7 nucleotides line up with TRBD1. Trimming removed 3 bases from V and 4 bases from J; junction bases left unmatched: 3. CDR1 and CDR2 from the germline V gene are MDHEN and SYDVKM. The CDR3 extends over 15 amino acids. This CDR3 is CASSLGQSYNSPLHF. In DNA form, the CDR3 reads TGTGCCAGCAGTTTGGGACAGAGTTATAATTCACCCCTCCACTTT.

The CDR3 nucleotides are TGTGCCAGCAGGAACAGTCGAGTTTTCTATGGCTACACCTTC. Protein product: CASRNSRVFYGYTF. The chain carries TRBV6-1 and TRBJ1-2; D remains ambiguous. V lost 6 bases and J lost 4, with 15 bases in between. Germline V gene data show CDR1 as MNHNS and CDR2 as SASEGT. The CDR3 is 14 amino acids.